What follows is one T cell receptor beta chain and its context. The antigen it binds to is not known. Base qualities are not recorded, but no much larger clone differs from it by a single base. The sample belongs to a study of T cell changes during pregnancy in multiple sclerosis (dated by TCRdb to the late 2010s). Looking at the study overall: In women with multiple sclerosis, the researchers looked at how the T cell repertoire shifted as pregnancy progressed.

To prepare the library, the immunoSEQ multiplex PCR assay was applied. TCRdb took over this immuneACCESS table, retaining in-frame rearrangements with V and J assigned. Such tables are incomplete; in checked studies, under half of the missing clones stem from an unresolved V gene, and the remainder is unexplained. Counted in this sample were around 78,000 clones; around 93% of them appeared once. The ten top clones hold under 3% of the sample. CDR1 and CDR2 were assigned from the germline V gene as MGHRA and YSYEKL. Reading from cysteine to phenylalanine, the CDR3 counts 17 amino acids. Only the CDR3 DNA is retained, 51 bases long and in frame from the first base. Trimming leaves V shorter by 3 bases and J shorter by 4 bases, with the junction holding 11 bases beyond the gene matches.

Recombination linked TRBV4-1 to TRBJ1-3; TRBD1 lines up with 8 middle nucleotides. This receptor was taken from a female donor with multiple sclerosis, enrolled in a pregnancy study. The source material was peripheral blood, sampled in the second trimester of pregnancy. The CDR3: CASSQAQDRVFGNTIYF. The DNA sequence is TGCGCCAGCAGCCAGGCCCAGGACAGGGTGTTCGGAAACACCATATATTTT.